One and the same sample provided the 19 T cell receptor beta chains below, sequenced in a study of shared clonotypes between healthy human individuals. Profiled with immunoSEQ multiplex PCR; TCRdb holds only in-frame clones, not every one. Of more than 2,000,000 clones detected, more than 80% appear once; the ten largest clones hold under 0.45%. The sequencing sample was made of naive CD4+ T cells from PBMCs. Subset reported: CD45RA+ positively selected. All receptors come from a man aged 18-30 years in good health. Some clones in this sample may be carry-over from other donors' samples.

The CDR3, as DNA: TGTGCCAGCAGCGAGGAATCCTACGAGCAGTACTTC. Encoded protein: CASSEESYEQYF. V is TRBV5-6 and J is TRBJ2-7; D gene unclear. This CDR3 has 12 amino acids. V shed 4 bases and J shed 1 base, with 6 bases lying between them. Germline CDR1 reads SGHDT; CDR2 reads YYEEEE.

V and J are TRBV19 and TRBJ2-7; D could derive from TRBD1 or TRBD2 (5 bases each). The CDR3 loop spans 15 amino acids. The V and J ends lost 2 bases and 2 bases respectively, with 13 bases between them. Germline V gives CDR1 LNHDA, CDR2 SQIVND (reference sequence). The chain's CDR3 is CASSINRLGAYEQYF. The CDR3 DNA sequence: TGTGCCAGTAGTATAAATCGACTGGGGGCCTACGAGCAGTACTTC.

With respect to this clone: In the same sample, other DNA sequences code for this CDR3. The J gene is TRBJ2-7, the V gene TRBV18, with D unresolved. The germline V gene encodes CDR1 KGHSH and CDR2 LQKENI. The CDR3 runs 14 residues. V lost 0 bases to trimming and J lost 1 base, with 7 bases between them. The CDR3 reads CASSPPRGSYEQYF. The DNA of the CDR3 is TGTGCCAGCTCACCACCGAGAGGTTCCTACGAGCAGTACTTC.

V is TRBV5-4 and J is TRBJ1-3, with D maybe TRBD1 (5 bases). The germline V gene encodes CDR1 SGHNT and CDR2 YYREEE (reference sequence). Between the trimmed V and J ends, which lost 0 bases and 4 bases, there was a span of 14 bases. The CDR3 consists of 16 residues. The chain's CDR3 is CASSLGGGGKGNTIYF. The CDR3 DNA is TGTGCCAGCAGCTTGGGCGGCGGGGGGAAAGGAAACACCATATATTTT.

The V call is TRBV2, the J call TRBJ1-4; D may be TRBD1 (6 bases). The germline gives CDR1 SNHLY, CDR2 FYNNEI. V was cut by 1 base and J by 4 bases, with 19 bases left in between. This CDR3 comprises 18 residues. The DNA for the CDR3 is TGTGCCAGCAGTGAAGTGAGTTGGGGGGCGCCTAATAATGAAAAACTGTTTTTT. Residues: CASSEVSWGAPNNEKLFF.

The V call is TRBV5-1, the J call TRBJ2-5; D is unclear. V was trimmed by 4 bases and J by 4 bases, leaving 17 bases between them. CDR3 length: 15 residues. CDR1 is SGHRS and CDR2 is YFSETQ in the germline V gene. CDR3 bases: TGCGCCAGCAGCCTGGGGTCGCCAGGCCTAGAGACCCAGTACTTC. Its protein product is CASSLGSPGLETQYF. The whole variable domain, remainder taken from reference TRBV5-1 and TRBJ2-5, is KAGVTQTPRYLIKTRGQQVTLSCSPISGHRSVSWYQQTPGQGLQFLFEYFSETQRNKGNFPGRFSGRQFSNSRSEMNVSTLELGDSALYLCASSLGSPGLETQYFGPGTRLLVL.

This chain connects TRBV6-1 to TRBJ2-2; 9 bases are a match to TRBD1. J lost 5 bases, V lost 6 bases, and 7 bases had no gene match. CDR3 length equals 15 residues. The V gene's germline CDR1 is MNHNS and CDR2 SASEGT. The CDR3 sequence: CASRPGQGFTGELFF. CDR3 bases: TGTGCCAGCAGGCCGGGACAGGGTTTTACCGGGGAGCTGTTTTTT.

V usage is TRBV28 and J usage is TRBJ2-5; TRBD1 matches 12 bases. Germline V gene lookup returns CDR1 MDHEN and CDR2 SYDVKM. This CDR3 region has 14 residues. With V trimmed by 6 bases and J by 7 bases, 6 bases remained unmatched. The CDR3 loop reads CASRLGQGAGTQYF. CDR3 coding DNA: TGTGCCAGCAGACTGGGACAGGGGGCTGGGACCCAGTACTTC.

The chain joins TRBV9 to TRBJ2-7; TRBD2 might be the D (5 bases). This CDR3 spans 12 amino acids. Germline loops: CDR1 SGDLS, CDR2 YYNGEE. The V end lost 0 bases, the J end lost 7 bases, and 8 bases lay between the germline ends. Here the CDR3 reads CASSVATGEQYF. In DNA, the CDR3 is TGTGCCAGCAGCGTAGCTACGGGGGAGCAGTACTTC.

This sequence joins TRBV7-3 and TRBJ2-1; D assignment may be TRBD1 or TRBD2 (5 bases each). The length of the CDR3 is 16 residues. Looked up from germline, CDR1 is SGHTA and CDR2 is FQGTGA. The V end lost 4 bases, the J end lost 9 bases, and 22 bases lay between the germline ends. The CDR3 here is CASSSPRDAITAEQFF. The CDR3 nucleotides are TGTGCCAGCAGCTCCCCCCGGGACGCGATAACCGCTGAGCAGTTCTTC.

The V call is TRBV5-1, the J call TRBJ2-7; 8 bases are shared with TRBD2. CDR3 length: 19 amino acids. J gave up 0 bases and V 3 bases, and 17 bases lay outside the gene matches. Germline loops: CDR1 SGHRS, CDR2 YFSETQ. The CDR3: CASSWSSIPSGWSSYEQYF. For the CDR3, the DNA is TGCGCCAGCAGCTGGAGCTCGATCCCTAGCGGGTGGAGCTCCTACGAGCAGTACTTC. The complete variable domain, with remaining parts taken from reference TRBV5-1 and TRBJ2-7, reads KAGVTQTPRYLIKTRGQQVTLSCSPISGHRSVSWYQQTPGQGLQFLFEYFSETQRNKGNFPGRFSGRQFSNSRSEMNVSTLELGDSALYLCASSWSSIPSGWSSYEQYFGPGTRLTVT.

The genes are TRBV30 and TRBJ1-2; 9 bases agree with TRBD1. J was trimmed by 7 bases and V by 4 bases; bases with no gene match: 7. The CDR3 runs 13 residues. Germline values: CDR1 GTSNPN, CDR2 SVGIG (reference sequence). The CDR3 reads CAWKQGAWGGYTF. In DNA, the CDR3 is TGTGCCTGGAAACAGGGGGCATGGGGTGGCTACACCTTC.

This clone was detected only once. V is TRBV4-3 and J is TRBJ2-7, with D unresolved. The V and J ends lost 0 bases and 6 bases respectively, with 18 bases between them. Germline assignment: CDR1 LGHNA and CDR2 YSLEER. This CDR3 contains 16 residues. The chain's CDR3 is CASSQDGGRALGEQYF. In DNA, the CDR3 is TGCGCCAGCAGCCAAGATGGTGGAAGGGCGTTGGGCGAGCAGTACTTC.

The V call is TRBV5-1, the J call TRBJ1-2; D not certain. The CDR3 spans 13 residues. V lost 0 bases and J lost 5, with 8 bases in between. CDR1 and CDR2 (germline): SGHRS, YFSETQ. The CDR3 DNA is TGCGCCAGCAGCTTGGCCCCGGGGTATGGCTACACCTTC. Residues: CASSLAPGYGYTF.

This clone was detected once. The rearrangement uses TRBV5-1 and TRBJ2-5, with a weak D call TRBD1 (6 bases). The germline V gene encodes CDR1 SGHRS and CDR2 YFSETQ. The CDR3 is 14 amino acids. Trimming removed 5 bases from V and 1 base from J, with 12 bases in between. CDR3: CASRQRTAQETQYF. The CDR3 DNA sequence: TGCGCCAGCAGACAAAGGACAGCCCAAGAGACCCAGTACTTC.

In regard to this clone: Other nucleotide sequences in the sample specify the same CDR3. The rearrangement joins TRBV5-1 to TRBJ2-7; 8 bases match TRBD2. The junction had 7 bases not matched to a gene; V was cut back by 0 bases and J by 2 bases. Germline V gene data show CDR1 as SGHRS and CDR2 as YFSETQ. The CDR3 is 16 amino acids. The CDR3 is CASSLGSSGPTYEQYF. The CDR3 region has the DNA TGCGCCAGCAGCTTGGGCTCTAGCGGGCCGACCTACGAGCAGTACTTC.

The rearrangement joins TRBV28 to TRBJ2-5; 10 bases agree with TRBD2. TRBJ2-7 explains the end of the DNA better; the J call may be wrong. The CDR3 extends over 15 amino acids. Germline V gene sequence: CDR1 MDHEN, CDR2 SYDVKM. As DNA, the CDR3 is TGTGCCAGCACGATGACTAGCGGGTCCCCCTACGAGCAGTACTTC. This translates into CASTMTSGSPYEQYF.

This rearrangement joins TRBV7-2 to TRBJ2-7; D not resolved. The CDR3 covers 14 residues. Germline V gene lookup returns CDR1 SGHTA and CDR2 FQGNSA. Trimming pared 5 bases from V and 2 bases from J, leaving 13 bases between. The CDR3 region has the DNA TGTGCCAGCAGCCCAACCGGACGGCCCTACGAGCAGTACTTC. Amino acids: CASSPTGRPYEQYF.

Of note for this clone: Other nucleotide sequences from this sample produce the same CDR3. The V gene is TRBV5-5, the J gene TRBJ2-5, with a weak D call TRBD2 (5 bases). The V gene lost 1 base and the J gene lost 3 bases, with 7 bases spanning the gap. Germline values: CDR1 SGHKS, CDR2 YYEKEE (reference sequence). The CDR3 spans 13 residues. The CDR3 DNA sequence: TGTGCCAGCAGCTTGCCCGGGGAAGAGACCCAGTACTTC. This gives the protein CASSLPGEETQYF.